The 28 T cell receptor beta chains listed next were all sequenced from one sample in a study of early T cells in non-severe SARS-CoV-2 infection. Each CDR3 protein gets one entry after TCRdb re-called the 5' RACE reads with MiXCR. The sample carries around 47,000 distinct CDR3 sequences, approximately 11% recorded once. The sample consisted of whole blood. The receptors derive from an adult who was a healthcare worker with PCR-confirmed SARS-CoV-2 infection or an uninfected control (not recorded which).

This clonotype was counted a few times. This sequence joins TRBV29-1 and TRBJ1-3; D is uncertain. Trimming stripped 6 bases from V and 0 bases from J, with 6 bases between. Germline lookup yields CDR1 SQVTM and CDR2 ANQGSEA. The CDR3 contains 12 residues. CDR3 loop: CSVGGSGNTIYF. The CDR3 nucleotides are TGCAGCGTCGGAGGCTCTGGAAACACCATATATTTT.

The table lists this clonotype with many counts. V and J are TRBV20-1 and TRBJ1-1, with D possibly matching TRBD1 (6 bases). The CDR3 runs to 14 residues. Trimming removed 4 bases at V and 1 base at J, with 13 bases between. Germline CDR1 reads DFQATT; CDR2 reads SNEGSKA (reference sequence). The CDR3 DNA reads TGCAGTGCTACCCCCGGACAGCCGAACACTGAAGCTTTCTTT. As protein: CSATPGQPNTEAFF.

This clonotype was seen ten or more times. The rearrangement joins TRBV12-5 to TRBJ1-2; D is perhaps TRBD1 (5 bases). The CDR3 extends over 12 amino acids. Per germline, CDR1 LGHNT and CDR2 FRNRAP. V was pared by 6 bases and J by 4 bases, with 9 bases between. The CDR3: CASGIGGYGYTF. The CDR3 DNA reads as TGTGCTAGTGGAATCGGGGGCTATGGCTACACCTTC.

This clonotype has a count of ten or more. The chain carries TRBV25-1 and TRBJ1-5; maybe TRBD1 (5 bases). This CDR3 comprises 11 residues. Per the germline V gene, CDR1 is MGHDK and CDR2 is SYGVNS. V was clipped by 8 bases and J by 7 bases, with 9 bases between them. The CDR3 DNA reads TGTGCCAGCGGCGACAGCCAGCCCCAGCATTTT. Translated: CASGDSQPQHF.

This clonotype was counted many times. As DNA, the CDR3 is TGCGCCAGCAGCTTGGAGGGGCTCGATCAGCCCCAGCATTTT. It codes for CASSLEGLDQPQHF. V gene TRBV5-1 combines with J gene TRBJ1-5, with TRBD1 as a possible D gene (5 bases). Germline values: CDR1 SGHRS, CDR2 YFSETQ. The CDR3 covers 14 residues. V was clipped by 0 bases and J by 5 bases, with 9 bases between them.

This clonotype was seen repeatedly, ten times or more. The chain has TRBV10-3 and TRBJ1-3, with D perhaps TRBD1 (5 bases). CDR1 is ENHRY and CDR2 is SYGVKD in the germline V gene. Trimming shortened V by 2 bases and J by 0 bases, and 8 bases separated the two germline ends. The CDR3 length is 15 residues. CDR3 nucleotides: TGTGCCATCAGTGAGGGGGCCACCTCTGGAAACACCATATATTTT. Amino acid sequence: CAISEGATSGNTIYF.

This clonotype was counted a few times. The rearrangement joins TRBV6-2 or TRBV6-3 to TRBJ2-1; 7 nucleotides match TRBD2. CDR1 is MNHEY, CDR2 SVGEGT, per germline. CDR3 size: 16 residues. V was clipped by 1 base and J by 9 bases; unmatched bases: 12. The CDR3 nucleotides read TGTGCCAGCAGTTACTGGGGGGGTTCCCTAACAACTGAGCAGTTCTTC. Residues: CASSYWGGSLTTEQFF.

The chain is built from TRBV19 and TRBJ2-7; the match to TRBD2 covers 14 bases. CDR3 size: 17 residues. Germline V lookup: CDR1 LNHDA, CDR2 SQIVND (reference sequence). J gave up 4 bases and V 6 bases, and 11 bases lay outside the gene matches. CDR3 loop: CASSPGLAGARRYEQYF. The DNA of the CDR3 is TGTGCCAGTAGCCCGGGACTAGCGGGGGCCAGAAGATACGAGCAGTACTTC.

This clonotype was seen repeatedly, ten times or more. The rearrangement uses TRBV27 and TRBJ1-1; D perhaps matches TRBD1 (6 bases). The CDR3 sequence is 15 residues long. V gave up 5 bases and J gave up 4 bases, with 17 bases separating them. Germline V gene sequence: CDR1 MNHEY, CDR2 SMNVEV (reference sequence). In DNA form, the CDR3 reads TGTGCCAGCAGTGCAACAGGGAAAGGGGCCACTGAAGCTTTCTTT. Translation: CASSATGKGATEAFF.

This clonotype was seen repeatedly, ten times or more. This chain links TRBV12-3 or TRBV12-4 with TRBJ2-2; tentative D call: TRBD1 (6 bases). The CDR3 extends over 13 amino acids. The ends were cut back, 5 bases at V and 6 bases at J, with 10 bases in the middle. The CDR3 sequence is CASSLKGAGELFF. CDR3 sequence (DNA): TGTGCCAGCAGTCTCAAGGGGGCCGGGGAGCTGTTTTTT.

This clonotype showed up many times. The rearrangement uses TRBV19 and TRBJ2-7; D unclear. Germline CDR1 is LNHDA and CDR2 is SQIVND (reference sequence). V was trimmed by 5 bases and J by 0 bases, leaving 11 bases between them. This CDR3 contains 14 residues. The CDR3, as DNA: TGTGCCAGTAGTTCGATGACTCACTCCTACGAGCAGTACTTC. Amino acids: CASSSMTHSYEQYF. Supplemented by reference TRBV19 and TRBJ2-7, the full variable domain reads DGGITQSPKYLFRKEGQNVTLSCEQNLNHDAMYWYRQDPGQGLRLIYYSQIVNDFQKGDIAEGYSVSREKKESFPLTVTSAQKNPTAFYLCASSSMTHSYEQYFGPGTRLTVT.

This chain links TRBV11-1 with TRBJ1-6, with TRBD1 matching 9 bases. Unmatched junction bases numbered 3, after V lost 6 bases and J lost 9 bases. Germline CDR1 and CDR2: SGHAT and FQDESV (reference sequence). CDR3 length equals 13 residues. CDR3: CASSRDRASPLHF. DNA of the CDR3: TGTGCCAGCAGTCGGGACAGGGCTTCACCCCTCCACTTT. The full variable domain, in which reference TRBV11-1 and TRBJ1-6 provide the parts outside the CDR3, is EAEVAQSPRYKITEKSQAVAFWCDPISGHATLYWYRQILGQGPELLVQFQDESVVDDSQLPKDRFSAERLKGVDSTLKIQPAELGDSAMYLCASSRDRASPLHFGNGTRLTVT.

The sample holds many counts of this clonotype. CDR3 in amino acids: CASSVGATLEETQYF. The CDR3 bases are TGTGCCAGCAGTGTCGGCGCGACCCTAGAAGAGACCCAGTACTTC. The V and J genes are TRBV2 and TRBJ2-5; unclear D gene. V was clipped by 4 bases and J by 3 bases, with 15 bases between them. The germline CDR1 and CDR2 sequences are SNHLY and FYNNEI. The length of the CDR3 is 15 residues.

This clonotype was picked up many times. J is TRBJ2-1 and V is TRBV6-5; D call uncertain. This CDR3 contains 12 residues. Germline loops: CDR1 MNHEY, CDR2 SVGAGI. V was pared by 6 bases and J by 5 bases, with 8 bases between. The CDR3 bases are TGTGCCAGCAGGGGCTACCACAATGAGCAGTTCTTC. Translated, it gives CASRGYHNEQFF.

This clonotype was counted a few times. The chain has TRBV7-9 and TRBJ2-1; the D gene could be TRBD1 or TRBD2 (5 bases each). The CDR3 runs to 15 residues. V was clipped by 5 bases and J by 3 bases, with 14 bases between them. Germline assignment: CDR1 SEHNR and CDR2 FQNEAQ (reference sequence). CDR3 nucleotides: TGTGCCAGCAGCCCAGCCGGGACCATCTACAATGAGCAGTTCTTC. This translates into CASSPAGTIYNEQFF.

Concerning this clonotype itself: Possible read error: a much larger clone is one base away. The chain couples TRBV6-6 to TRBJ2-7; the match to TRBD2 covers 8 bases. V lost 6 bases to trimming and J lost 0 bases; unmatched junction nucleotides: 10. The CDR3 totals 16 residues. Germline V CDR1 and CDR2: MNHNY, SVGAGI (reference sequence). The CDR3 here is CASRAGGLLDSYEQYF. The CDR3 DNA reads TGTGCCAGCAGGGCGGGGGGACTTTTGGACTCCTACGAGCAGTACTTC.

This clonotype was detected only a few times. V gene TRBV11-2 combines with J gene TRBJ2-3; TRBD1 might be the D (6 bases). V lost 0 bases and J lost 5, with 18 bases in between. Germline CDR1 reads SGHAT; CDR2 reads FQNNGV. The CDR3 sequence is 17 residues long. DNA of the CDR3: TGTGCCAGCAGCTTAGATGTCGGCAGGGGCAAGAGAGATACGCAGTATTTT. This codes for CASSLDVGRGKRDTQYF. Using reference TRBV11-2 and TRBJ2-3 for the parts outside the CDR3, the full variable domain is EAGVAQSPRYKIIEKRQSVAFWCNPISGHATLYWYQQILGQGPKLLIQFQNNGVVDDSQLPKDRFSAERLKGVDSTLKIQPAKLEDSAVYLCASSLDVGRGKRDTQYFGPGTRLTVL.

This clonotype appeared many times. The chain combines TRBV9 with TRBJ1-2; D call uncertain. The V and J ends lost 4 bases and 2 bases respectively, with 6 bases between them. The CDR3 runs to 12 residues. Germline CDR1 is SGDLS and CDR2 is YYNGEE. The CDR3 here is CASSPQNYGYTF. The CDR3 bases are TGTGCCAGCAGCCCTCAGAACTATGGCTACACCTTC.

This clonotype was detected ten times or more. The gene calls are TRBV3-1 and TRBJ1-1; D is unclear. Trimming removed 1 base at V and 4 bases at J, with 7 bases between. Germline values: CDR1 LGHDT, CDR2 YNNKEL (reference sequence). The CDR3 sequence is 13 residues long. The CDR3 region is CASSQALSTEAFF. The DNA for the CDR3 is TGTGCCAGCAGCCAAGCGCTTAGCACTGAAGCTTTCTTT.

The V and J genes are TRBV30 and TRBJ2-5; D is unclear. The germline CDR1 and CDR2 sequences are GTSNPN and SVGIG (reference sequence). V was pared by 0 bases and J by 1 base, with 12 bases between. The CDR3 consists of 15 residues. The CDR3 spells CAWSVPTTTQETQYF. The CDR3 DNA reads TGTGCCTGGAGTGTGCCGACCACCACCCAAGAGACCCAGTACTTC.

The sample holds many counts of this clonotype. The V call is TRBV20-1, the J call TRBJ1-5, with D unclear. The CDR3 totals 13 residues. CDR1 and CDR2 from the germline V gene are DFQATT and SNEGSKA (reference sequence). The V gene lost 3 bases and the J gene lost 2 bases, with 8 bases spanning the gap. In DNA form, the CDR3 reads TGCAGTGCTAGTACACTTGGCAATCAGCCCCAGCATTTT. Protein sequence: CSASTLGNQPQHF.

The chain employs TRBV6-6 and TRBJ2-7; no definite D call. CDR1 and CDR2 from the germline V gene are MNHNY and SVGAGI (reference sequence). The CDR3 loop spans 12 amino acids. Trimming left V 1 base short and J 2 bases short, with 3 bases between. CDR3 nucleotide sequence: TGTGCCAGCAGTTACTTAGCCTACGAGCAGTACTTC. It codes for CASSYLAYEQYF.

The V and J genes are TRBV6-2 or TRBV6-3 and TRBJ1-1, with D perhaps matching TRBD1 (5 bases). Trimming cost V 4 bases and J 6 bases, with 12 bases left between them. This CDR3 region has 13 residues. Looked up from germline, CDR1 is MNHEY and CDR2 is SVGEGT. CDR3 in amino acids: CASSWIEGSEAFF. CDR3 nucleotide sequence: TGTGCCAGCAGTTGGATAGAGGGGTCTGAAGCTTTCTTT.

J is TRBJ1-1 and V is TRBV30; D gene ambiguous. Trimming took off 4 bases at V and 8 bases at J, with 8 bases between the two ends. The CDR3 consists of 10 residues. Germline assignment: CDR1 GTSNPN and CDR2 SVGIG (reference sequence). In DNA form, the CDR3 reads TGTGCCTGGATTGTCTCCGAAGCTTTCTTT. Its translation is CAWIVSEAFF.

This sequence joins TRBV3-1 and TRBJ1-1; D might be TRBD1 (5 bases). The CDR3 sequence is 14 residues long. Germline values: CDR1 LGHDT, CDR2 YNNKEL (reference sequence). V lost 1 base, J lost 3 bases, and 9 bases lay in between. Here the CDR3 DNA reads TGTGCCAGCAGCCAAGTGGGAGGGGACACTGAAGCTTTCTTT. It encodes CASSQVGGDTEAFF.

This clonotype was counted many times. This sequence joins TRBV18 and TRBJ2-5; D not resolved. The germline gives CDR1 KGHSH, CDR2 LQKENI. The CDR3 has 11 residues. Trimming removed 5 bases at V and 3 bases at J, with 4 bases between. The CDR3 sequence: CASSGKETQYF. In DNA, the CDR3 is TGTGCCAGCTCAGGGAAAGAGACCCAGTACTTC.

This clonotype was recorded many times. The chain has TRBV7-9 and TRBJ1-5; D remains ambiguous. The CDR3 is 13 amino acids. From germline, CDR1 is SEHNR and CDR2 FQNEAQ (reference sequence). V was pared by 3 bases and J by 2 bases, with 5 bases between. CDR3 DNA: TGTGCCAGCAGCTTGGACGGCAATCAGCCCCAGCATTTT. It translates to CASSLDGNQPQHF.

CDR3 region: CAISEAGYEAFF. In DNA form, the CDR3 reads TGTGCCATCAGTGAGGCCGGGTATGAGGCTTTCTTT. This chain connects TRBV10-3 to TRBJ1-1; D is undetermined. The germline V gene encodes CDR1 ENHRY and CDR2 SYGVKD. The CDR3 totals 12 residues. The germline V and J ends were trimmed by 2 bases and 11 bases, with 12 bases remaining between them.